This section outlines one TCR beta chain sequence together with its context. In the original workflow: Nucleated cell counts were estimated from reference gene primer amplification. Sequenced by immunoSEQ multiplex PCR; TCRdb stores in-frame clones only, minus some. V and J calls and clone size come straight from that table; D and trimming were deduced from the DNA. The sample lists some 110,000 clones; over 65% were seen once. The source of the sample is a study of blood T cell repertoires in COVID-19. Study at large: Sites in the United States, Italy and Spain provided acute and convalescent COVID-19 samples. The cDNA or gDNA used as material had been derived from T cells, B-cell-depleted T cells, or PBMCs.

This CDR3 has 13 amino acids. Trimming took 6 bases from V and 6 from J; bases not matched to a gene: 2. Per the germline V gene, CDR1 is SNHLY and CDR2 is FYNNEI. V and J are TRBV2 and TRBJ1-4; 9 nucleotides agree with TRBD1. The source is a man between 70 and 80 years old with acute or convalescent COVID-19. The sequenced sample consisted of peripheral blood. CDR3 sequence: CASSRDRDEKLFF. CDR3 bases: TGTGCCAGCAGCCGGGACAGGGATGAAAAACTGTTTTTT.